The clone carrying this TCR beta chain has a count of ten or more. Exclusions: uncontrolled infection, other autoimmune disease, pregnancy, lactation. The study based diagnoses on clinical symptoms, serum thyroxine and TRAb, thyroid ultrasound and orbital computed tomography. Fresh peripheral blood, roughly 10 ml, was the source of the PBMCs. The sample comes from a study of T cells in Graves' hyperthyroidism and ophthalmopathy. What was amplified from RNA transcripts were TCR beta CDR3 regions. Carried out on the TCR CDR3, a first-round RT-PCR used the HTBI primer set. Via MiXCR, TCRdb re-called the multiplex PCR reads, giving one row per CDR3 protein. In the table there are hundreds of thousands of distinct CDR3 sequences, 19% of which are singletons. The TCR originated in a woman aged 18-29 years with Graves' hyperthyroidism. Material: blood.

The CDR3 loop reads CASRPQTATSNYGYTF. In DNA form, the CDR3 reads TGTGCCAGCAGACCTCAGACAGCTACTTCTAACTATGGCTACACCTTC. The gene calls are TRBV27 and TRBJ1-2; D perhaps matches TRBD1 (5 bases). V dropped 6 bases and J dropped 0 bases, with 17 bases sitting between them. The length of the CDR3 is 16 residues. The V gene's germline CDR1 is MNHEY and CDR2 SMNVEV (reference sequence).